This TCR beta chain was observed in a study of blood T cell repertoires in COVID-19. About the research overall: Acute and convalescent COVID-19 specimens originated in the United States, Italy and Spain. Sample material is recorded as cDNA or gDNA derived from T cells, B-cell-depleted T cells, or PBMCs.

Study processing details: The authors estimated nucleated cell counts from reference gene primer amplification. The repertoire was sequenced with immunoSEQ multiplex PCR; TCRdb's copy has only in-frame clones and lacks some. V, J and clone size were drawn from that table, and D and trimming were deduced from the DNA. In the table there are 9,500 to 15,000 clones, around 83% of which are singletons. The CDR3 extends over 12 amino acids. The germline gives CDR1 MNHNY, CDR2 SVGAGI (reference sequence). V dropped 6 bases and J dropped 0 bases, with 5 bases sitting between them. The chain uses TRBV6-6 and TRBJ1-1, with no clear D. Sequencing was carried out using peripheral blood. The source of this sequence is a human donor in a cohort sampled during active COVID-19. In nucleotides, the CDR3 is TGTGCCAGCAGGGAGTTGAACACTGAAGCTTTCTTT. It codes for CASRELNTEAFF.